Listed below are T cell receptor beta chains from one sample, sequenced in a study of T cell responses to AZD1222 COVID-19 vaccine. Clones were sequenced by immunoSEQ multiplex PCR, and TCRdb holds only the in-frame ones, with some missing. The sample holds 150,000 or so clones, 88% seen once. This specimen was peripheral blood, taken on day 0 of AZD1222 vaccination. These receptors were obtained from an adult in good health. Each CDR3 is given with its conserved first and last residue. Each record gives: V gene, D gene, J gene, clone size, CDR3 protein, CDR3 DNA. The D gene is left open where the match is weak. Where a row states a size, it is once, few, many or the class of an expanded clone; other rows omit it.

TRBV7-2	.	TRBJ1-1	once	CASSSQGRSTEAFF	TGTGCCAGCAGCTCACAGGGTCGTAGCACTGAAGCTTTCTTT
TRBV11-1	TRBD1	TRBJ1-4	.	CASSPGQGDEKLFF	TGTGCCAGCAGTCCGGGACAGGGAGACGAAAAACTGTTTTTT
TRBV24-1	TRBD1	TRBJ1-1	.	CATSDSRQGNTEAFF	TGTGCCACCAGTGATTCTCGACAGGGAAACACTGAAGCTTTCTTT
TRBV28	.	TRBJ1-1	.	CATRRPENTEAFF	TGTGCCACGAGACGGCCTGAGAACACTGAAGCTTTCTTT
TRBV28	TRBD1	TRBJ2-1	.	CASSPLRQGYYNEQFF	TGTGCCAGCAGCCCCCTCAGACAGGGATACTACAATGAGCAGTTCTTC
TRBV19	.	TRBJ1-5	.	CASDQGQPQHF	TGTGCCAGCGATCAGGGTCAGCCCCAGCATTTT
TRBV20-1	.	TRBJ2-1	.	CSASGSYNEQFF	TGCAGTGCTAGTGGCAGCTACAATGAGCAGTTCTTC
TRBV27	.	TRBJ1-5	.	CASSLMNSNQPQHF	TGTGCCAGCAGTTTGATGAATAGCAATCAGCCCCAGCATTTT
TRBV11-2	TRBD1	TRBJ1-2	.	CASSSVKKTRDRGGYGYTF	TGTGCCAGCAGCTCAGTAAAAAAAACTCGGGACAGGGGAGGCTATGGCTACACCTTC
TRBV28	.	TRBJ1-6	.	CASSLWGGRTNSPLHF	TGTGCCAGCAGTTTATGGGGGGGACGGACCAATTCACCCCTCCACTTT
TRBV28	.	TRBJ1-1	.	CASSLVREILNTEAFF	TGTGCCAGCAGTTTGGTGAGGGAGATCCTGAACACTGAAGCTTTCTTT
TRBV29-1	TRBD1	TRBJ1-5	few	CSVVTGNQPQHF	TGCAGCGTTGTGACAGGGAACCAGCCCCAGCATTTT
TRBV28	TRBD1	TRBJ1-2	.	CASSPTGGWGYTF	TGTGCCAGCAGTCCGACAGGGGGCTGGGGCTACACCTTC
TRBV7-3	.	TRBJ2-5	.	CASSAPLIGASTETQYF	TGTGCCAGCAGCGCCCCCTTAATAGGGGCCAGCACAGAGACCCAGTACTTC
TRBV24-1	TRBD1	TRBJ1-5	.	CATSDGTGGSNQPQHF	TGTGCCACCAGTGATGGGACAGGGGGAAGCAATCAGCCCCAGCATTTT
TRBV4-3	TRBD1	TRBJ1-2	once	CASSQGQGPYGYTF	TGCGCCAGCAGCCAAGGACAGGGGCCCTATGGCTACACCTTC
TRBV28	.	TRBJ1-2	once	CASSQGLNYGYTF	TGTGCCAGCAGCCAAGGGTTAAACTATGGCTACACCTTC
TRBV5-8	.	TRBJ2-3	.	CASSLGGAVSTDTQYF	TGTGCCAGCAGCTTGGGAGGGGCAGTGAGCACAGATACGCAGTATTTT
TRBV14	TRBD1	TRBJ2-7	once	CASSQGVGGAYEQYF	TGTGCCAGCAGCCAAGGCGTAGGGGGCGCGTACGAGCAGTACTTC
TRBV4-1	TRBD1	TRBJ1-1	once	CASSQVGAGQGNTEAFF	TGCGCCAGCAGCCAAGTGGGCGCCGGACAGGGGAACACTGAAGCTTTCTTT
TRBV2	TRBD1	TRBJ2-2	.	CASSEPGQGKRAGELFF	TGTGCCAGCAGTGAACCAGGACAGGGGAAGAGGGCCGGGGAGCTGTTTTTT
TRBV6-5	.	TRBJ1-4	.	CASSLSHSEKLFF	TGTGCCAGCAGTCTCAGCCATTCCGAAAAACTGTTTTTT
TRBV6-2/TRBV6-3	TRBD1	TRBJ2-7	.	CASSFRQGALPSYEQYF	TGTGCCAGCAGTTTCCGACAGGGTGCTCTTCCATCCTACGAGCAGTACTTC